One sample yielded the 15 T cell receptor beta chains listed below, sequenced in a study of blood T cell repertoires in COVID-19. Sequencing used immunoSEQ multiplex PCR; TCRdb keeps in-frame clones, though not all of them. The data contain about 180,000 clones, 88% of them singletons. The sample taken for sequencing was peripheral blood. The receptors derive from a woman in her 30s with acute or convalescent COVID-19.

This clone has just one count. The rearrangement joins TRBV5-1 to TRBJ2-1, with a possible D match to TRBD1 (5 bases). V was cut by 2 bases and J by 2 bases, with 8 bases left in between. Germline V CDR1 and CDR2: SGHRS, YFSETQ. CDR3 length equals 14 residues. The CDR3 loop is CASSFRAPYNEQFF. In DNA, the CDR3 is TGCGCCAGCAGCTTCAGGGCCCCCTACAATGAGCAGTTCTTC.

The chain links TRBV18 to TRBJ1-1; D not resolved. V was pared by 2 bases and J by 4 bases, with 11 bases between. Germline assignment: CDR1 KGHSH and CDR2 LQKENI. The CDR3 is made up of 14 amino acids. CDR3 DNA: TGTGCCAGCTCACCAATCCGGGAGAGCACTGAAGCTTTCTTT. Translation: CASSPIRESTEAFF.

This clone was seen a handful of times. DNA for the CDR3: TGCGCCAGCAGCTTGGACAGGCTGGGTGAGCAGTTCTTC. The encoded protein is CASSLDRLGEQFF. The genes are TRBV5-1 and TRBJ2-1, with D possibly matching TRBD1 (5 bases). The CDR3 loop spans 13 amino acids. Germline-derived CDR1 and CDR2 are SGHRS and YFSETQ. Between the trimmed V and J ends, which lost 0 bases and 9 bases, there was a span of 10 bases.

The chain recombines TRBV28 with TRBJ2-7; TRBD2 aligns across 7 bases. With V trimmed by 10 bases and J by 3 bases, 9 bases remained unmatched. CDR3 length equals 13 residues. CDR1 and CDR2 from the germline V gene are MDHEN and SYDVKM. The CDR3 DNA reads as TGTGCCACCACCCGGGACTACCACTACGAGCAGTACTTC. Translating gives CATTRDYHYEQYF.

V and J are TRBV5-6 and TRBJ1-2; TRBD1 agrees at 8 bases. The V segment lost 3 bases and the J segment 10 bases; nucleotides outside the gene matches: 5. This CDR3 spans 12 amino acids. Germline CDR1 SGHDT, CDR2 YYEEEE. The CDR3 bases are TGTGCCAGCAGCTCGGACAGGGCAGTCTACACCTTC. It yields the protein CASSSDRAVYTF. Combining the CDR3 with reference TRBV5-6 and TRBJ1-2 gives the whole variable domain DAGVTQSPTHLIKTRGQQVTLRCSPKSGHDTVSWYQQALGQGPQFIFQYYEEEERQRGNFPDRFSGHQFPNYSSELNVNALLLGDSALYLCASSSDRAVYTFGSGTRLTVV.

CDR3 nucleotide sequence: TGTGCCAGCACCCCGAATAGCGGGAGGGCGGGTAATGAGCAGTTCTTC. Amino acid sequence: CASTPNSGRAGNEQFF. The rearrangement links TRBV28 to TRBJ2-1, with 11 positions matching TRBD2. V lost 7 bases to trimming and J lost 7 bases; unmatched junction nucleotides: 12. CDR1 is MDHEN, CDR2 SYDVKM, per germline. This CDR3 has 16 amino acids.

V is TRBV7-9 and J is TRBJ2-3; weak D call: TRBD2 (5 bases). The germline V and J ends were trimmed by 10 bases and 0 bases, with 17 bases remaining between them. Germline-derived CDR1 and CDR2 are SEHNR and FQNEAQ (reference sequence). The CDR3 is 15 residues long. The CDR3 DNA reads TGTGCCACTCAACTACTCGGGGAAAGCACAGATACGCAGTATTTT. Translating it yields CATQLLGESTDTQYF.

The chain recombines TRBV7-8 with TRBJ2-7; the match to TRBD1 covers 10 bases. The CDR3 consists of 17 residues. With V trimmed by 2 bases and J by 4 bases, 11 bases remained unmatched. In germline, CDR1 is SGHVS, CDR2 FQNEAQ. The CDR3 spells CASSLPGQGESKYEQYF. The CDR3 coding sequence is TGTGCCAGCAGCTTACCCGGACAGGGGGAGTCAAAGTACGAGCAGTACTTC.

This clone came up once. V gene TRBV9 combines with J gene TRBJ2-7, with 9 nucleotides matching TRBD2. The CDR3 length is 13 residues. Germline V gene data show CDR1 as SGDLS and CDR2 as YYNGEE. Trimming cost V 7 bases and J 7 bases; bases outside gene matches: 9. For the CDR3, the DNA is TGTGCCAGCGGGGGGACTAGCCCTTGGGAGCAGTACTTC. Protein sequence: CASGGTSPWEQYF.

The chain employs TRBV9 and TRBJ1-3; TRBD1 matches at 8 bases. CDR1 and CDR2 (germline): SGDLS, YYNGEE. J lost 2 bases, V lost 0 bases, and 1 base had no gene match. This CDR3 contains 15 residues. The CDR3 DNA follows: TGTGCCAGCAGCGTAGCAGGGGGCGCTGGAAACACCATATATTTT. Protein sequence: CASSVAGGAGNTIYF.

Written as DNA, the CDR3 is TGTGCCAGCAGCCCCCTAGAGGGCAATCAGCCCCAGCATTTT. It specifies CASSPLEGNQPQHF. The chain carries TRBV9 and TRBJ1-5, with D uncertain. In germline, CDR1 is SGDLS, CDR2 YYNGEE. The ends were cut back, 4 bases at V and 2 bases at J, with 10 bases in the middle. The CDR3 length is 14 residues. Filled out from reference TRBV9 and TRBJ1-5, the complete variable domain reads DSGVTQTPKHLITATGQRVTLRCSPRSGDLSVYWYQQSLDQGLQFLIQYYNGEERAKGNILERFSAQQFPDLHSELNLSSLELGDSALYFCASSPLEGNQPQHFGDGTRLSIL.

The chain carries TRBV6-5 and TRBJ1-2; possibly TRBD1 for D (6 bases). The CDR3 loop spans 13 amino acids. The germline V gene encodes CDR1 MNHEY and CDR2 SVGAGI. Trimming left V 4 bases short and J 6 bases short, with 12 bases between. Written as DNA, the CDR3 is TGTGCCAGCAGTTTTGTGGGGGCGGATGGCTACACCTTC. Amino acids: CASSFVGADGYTF.

The CDR3 DNA sequence: TGTGCCGCCCGGGAGACAGGGGCCTATGGCTACACCTTC. As protein: CAARETGAYGYTF. The V gene is TRBV6-5, the J gene TRBJ1-2; TRBD1 matches at 8 bases. Germline trimming cut 11 bases from V and 4 bases from J; bases unmatched to any gene: 9. The length of the CDR3 is 13 residues. CDR1 and CDR2 from the germline V gene are MNHEY and SVGAGI.

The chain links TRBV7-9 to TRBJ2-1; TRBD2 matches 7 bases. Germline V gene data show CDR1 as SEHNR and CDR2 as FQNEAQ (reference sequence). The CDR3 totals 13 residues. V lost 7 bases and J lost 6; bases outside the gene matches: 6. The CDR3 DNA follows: TGTGCCAGCACCATTATAGCGGGCAATGAGCAGTTCTTC. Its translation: CASTIIAGNEQFF. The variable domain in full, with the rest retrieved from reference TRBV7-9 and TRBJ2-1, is DTGVSQNPRHKITKRGQNVTFRCDPISEHNRLYWYRQTLGQGPEFLTYFQNEAQLEKSRLLSDRFSAERPKGSFSTLEIQRTEQGDSAMYLCASTIIAGNEQFFGPGTRLTVL.

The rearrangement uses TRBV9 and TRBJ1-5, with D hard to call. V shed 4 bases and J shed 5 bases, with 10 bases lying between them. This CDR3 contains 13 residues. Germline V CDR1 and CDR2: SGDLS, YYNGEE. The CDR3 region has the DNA TGTGCCAGCAGCCTGACTACGTATCAGCCCCAGCATTTT. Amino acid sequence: CASSLTTYQPQHF.